This section outlines one T cell receptor (beta chain) sequence together with its context. Its antigen is not known. Germline-derived CDR1 and CDR2 are GTSNPN and SVGIG (reference sequence). V was pared by 5 bases and J by 5 bases, with 8 bases of the junction left unmatched. The CDR3 is made up of 14 amino acids. People who had autoimmune disease history or systemic immunosuppression were excluded. Profiled with immunoSEQ multiplex PCR; TCRdb holds only in-frame clones, not every one. The sample lists fewer than 100,000 clones, roughly nine tenths seen once, with over 10% in the top ten. This sample stems from a study of OX40 agonist ivuxolimab in advanced cancers. The study's findings and limits: Clonal expansion was seen in CD4+ and CD8+ blood T cells by week 6 at 0.1 to 3.0 mg/kg.

The sequencing used CD4+ or CD8+ T cells sorted from blood, collected in a trial of the OX40 agonist ivuxolimab. The rearrangement uses TRBV30 and TRBJ1-4, with 7 bases that match TRBD1. The source is an adult with an advanced solid tumor such as melanoma, head and neck, liver or kidney cancer. The CDR3 loop reads CAWETGTANEKLFF. CDR3 sequence (DNA): TGTGCCTGGGAAACCGGGACAGCAAATGAAAAACTGTTTTTT.